Listed below are T cell receptor beta chains from one sample, sequenced in a study of lymphopenia after photon versus proton radiotherapy. TCRdb keeps only in-frame clones here, not all; method: immunoSEQ multiplex PCR. The sample lists about 5,000 clones; 70% to 90% were seen once. The source material was peripheral blood, sampled from a patient treated with photon-based radiotherapy. Receptors were obtained from a man aged 30 to 39 with gastric cancer. Each CDR3 is given with its conserved first and last residue. Each record gives: J gene, D gene, clone size, V gene, CDR3 DNA, CDR3 protein. D genes are given only for firm matches. The size of a clone is reported for some rows only, either as once, few or many, or as a class for expanded clones.

TRBJ2-5,TRBD1,-,TRBV5-1,TGCGCCAGCAGTGACAGGGTAGGGGAGACCCAGTACTTC,CASSDRVGETQYF
TRBJ1-2,-,-,TRBV7-8,TGTGCCAGCAGCCCCCGGGAGGACTATGGCTACACCTTC,CASSPREDYGYTF
TRBJ2-7,TRBD2,-,TRBV11-3,TGTGCCAGCAGCCTAGCGGGGGGGATCTACGAGCAGTACTTC,CASSLAGGIYEQYF
TRBJ1-1,-,-,TRBV5-5,TGTGCCAGCAGCTTATACACTGAAGCTTTCTTT,CASSLYTEAFF
TRBJ2-2,TRBD2,-,TRBV27,TGTGCCAGCAGTTCAAAACTAGCGGGGGCCGTCACCGGGGAGCTGTTTTTT,CASSSKLAGAVTGELFF
TRBJ1-1,-,-,TRBV19,TGTGCCAGTAGTCGTCGACAGGCAAACACTGAAGCTTTCTTT,CASSRRQANTEAFF
TRBJ2-5,TRBD2,once,TRBV9,TGTGCCAGCAGCGTAGAACTAGCGGGGGGATACCAAGAGACCCAGTACTTC,CASSVELAGGYQETQYF
TRBJ2-1,TRBD2,-,TRBV19,TGTGCCAGTAGCCTCCCGGGACTAGTCAACAATGAGCAGTTCTTC,CASSLPGLVNNEQFF
TRBJ2-7,-,-,TRBV19,TGTGCCGGTAGTATGTGGGCTAGCAACAACTACGAGCAGTACTTC,CAGSMWASNNYEQYF
TRBJ1-2,TRBD1,-,TRBV19,TGTGCCAGTAGTACTTTGAGGACAGGGCAAGCTAACTATGGCTACACCTTC,CASSTLRTGQANYGYTF
TRBJ2-1,-,-,TRBV7-2,TGTGCCAGCAGCTTACGACAGGCCGCCCTCTACAATGAGCAGTTCTTC,CASSLRQAALYNEQFF
TRBJ1-1,-,-,TRBV6-6,TGTGCCAGCAGTTTTAGGTATGACACTGAAGCTTTCTTT,CASSFRYDTEAFF
TRBJ2-7,TRBD2,-,TRBV7-9,TGTGCCAGCAGCCCCCCGGGGGGAGGATCTGACGAGCAGTACTTC,CASSPPGGGSDEQYF
TRBJ2-6,-,-,TRBV7-2,TGTGCCAGCAGCCGACGACAAAGTCGGGCCAACGTCCTGACTTTC,CASSRRQSRANVLTF
TRBJ2-1,-,few,TRBV4-3,TGCGCCAGCAGCCACACCGTTCTCGGGAATGAGCAGTTCTTC,CASSHTVLGNEQFF
TRBJ2-3,-,-,TRBV7-9,TGTGCCAGCAGTCCAATGGGGGGAGATACGCAGTATTTT,CASSPMGGDTQYF
TRBJ1-5,TRBD1,once,TRBV19,TGTGCCAGTAGTATGGGCCAGGGGGGGGTTCAGCCCCAGCATTTT,CASSMGQGGVQPQHF
TRBJ2-7,TRBD1,-,TRBV11-2,TGTGCCAGCAGCTTGAACCGGGACAGGGGTATCCGCGAGCAGTACTTC,CASSLNRDRGIREQYF
TRBJ1-1,-,once,TRBV27,TGTGCCAGCAGAGGACAAACCACTCTGCACACTGAAGCTTTCTTT,CASRGQTTLHTEAFF
TRBJ2-7,-,-,TRBV7-6,TGTGCCAGCAGCAACCCGTCTTACGAGCAGTACTTC,CASSNPSYEQYF
TRBJ1-2,-,-,TRBV19,TGTGCCAGTAGTATAAATCGGGGGGCTGACTATGGCTACACCTTC,CASSINRGADYGYTF
TRBJ2-5,TRBD2,-,TRBV9,TGTGCCAGCAGCTTACCGGGACTAGCATTTGGCGGGGAGACCCAGTACTTC,CASSLPGLAFGGETQYF